The rows below give T cell receptor beta chains drawn from one sample of a study of early T cells in non-severe SARS-CoV-2 infection. One entry per CDR3 protein results from TCRdb running MiXCR on the 5' RACE reads. The data hold about 77,000 distinct CDR3 sequences, with 15% to 20% observed a single time. The sequencing input was whole blood. The origin of the receptors is an adult who was a healthcare worker with PCR-confirmed SARS-CoV-2 infection or an uninfected control (not recorded which). Each CDR3 is given without its conserved first and last residue. Each record gives: CDR3 protein, J gene, D gene, clone size, V gene. D genes are given only for firm matches. Not all rows give a size; the values are once, few, many and, for expanded clones, a class.

ASSPTAGDNEQF TRBJ2-1 TRBD2 NA TRBV5-4
ASSLRGTGMDEQY TRBJ2-7 NA many TRBV7-9
SVELGEQY TRBJ2-7 NA NA TRBV29-1
ASSTQPRQDVCCGYT TRBJ1-2 NA NA TRBV6-4
ASSGGTGSTEAF TRBJ1-1 NA NA TRBV5-7
ASSFMASSYEQY TRBJ2-7 NA few TRBV5-4
ASTPGETQY TRBJ2-5 NA few TRBV7-9
ASSYSRTGGRNEAF TRBJ1-1 TRBD1 NA TRBV6-5
ASSRDRGEKLF TRBJ1-4 TRBD1 few TRBV14
ASSTTDTQY TRBJ2-3 NA few TRBV6-6
SAIRGGVYNEQF TRBJ2-1 TRBD2 NA TRBV20-1
ASSESGAGGADTQY TRBJ2-3 TRBD2 NA TRBV10-2
AWTPDGLNTEAF TRBJ1-1 NA NA TRBV30
ASSLGETRRRSTDTQY TRBJ2-3 NA few TRBV5-6
ASSLIGTEHQPQH TRBJ1-5 NA NA TRBV7-8